Listed below are T cell receptor beta chains from one sample, sequenced in a study of blood T cell repertoires in COVID-19. The data were produced by immunoSEQ multiplex PCR, yet TCRdb's version contains in-frame clones alone and is incomplete. The table has 150,000 to 200,000 clones, 89% seen once; the top ten hold approximately 0.8%. Input material: PBMCs or T cells enriched from blood (not recorded which). The receptors were gathered from a woman aged 18-29 years who had recovered from COVID-19. CDR3s include the opening cysteine and the closing phenylalanine or tryptophan. The order of the fields is J gene, CDR3 length, V gene, clone size, D gene, CDR3 DNA, CDR3 protein. The D gene is left open where the match is weak. Clone size is given for some rows only: seen once, a few or many times, or a class if the clone is expanded.

j_call: TRBJ2-7; cdr3_length: 14; v_call: TRBV6-1; clone_size: many; d_call: NA; cdr3_nt: TGTGCCAGCAGTGAAGGTAGCGGACACTACGAGCAGTACTTC; cdr3_aa: CASSEGSGHYEQYF
j_call: TRBJ2-1; cdr3_length: 15; v_call: TRBV28; clone_size: NA; d_call: TRBD2; cdr3_nt: TGTGCCAGCAGTCCCTTAACAGCGGGAGGGCATGAGCAGTTCTTC; cdr3_aa: CASSPLTAGGHEQFF
j_call: TRBJ2-5; cdr3_length: 13; v_call: TRBV12-3/TRBV12-4; clone_size: NA; d_call: NA; cdr3_nt: TGTGCCAGCAGTTTACTTAGAGGGGAGACCCAGTACTTC; cdr3_aa: CASSLLRGETQYF
j_call: TRBJ2-5; cdr3_length: 14; v_call: TRBV4-1; clone_size: NA; d_call: TRBD1; cdr3_nt: TGCGCCAGCAGCATTGCAGGGGGCTCGGAGACCCAGTACTTC; cdr3_aa: CASSIAGGSETQYF
j_call: TRBJ2-2; cdr3_length: 15; v_call: TRBV6-4; clone_size: NA; d_call: TRBD1; cdr3_nt: TGTGCCAGCAGTGCCGGGACAGGGGGCACCGGGGAGCTGTTTTTT; cdr3_aa: CASSAGTGGTGELFF
j_call: TRBJ2-1; cdr3_length: 14; v_call: TRBV6-1; clone_size: NA; d_call: NA; cdr3_nt: TGTGCCAGCAGTGAAAGGTGGGCAGTCGATGAGCAGTTCTTC; cdr3_aa: CASSERWAVDEQFF
j_call: TRBJ2-2; cdr3_length: 15; v_call: TRBV28; clone_size: NA; d_call: TRBD1; cdr3_nt: TGTGCCAGCGGCGGGACAGGGCAAAACACCGGGGAGCTGTTTTTT; cdr3_aa: CASGGTGQNTGELFF
j_call: TRBJ2-4; cdr3_length: 16; v_call: TRBV5-3; clone_size: NA; d_call: NA; cdr3_nt: TGTGCCAGAAGTGATAATCAGGGGAAGGTCCAAAACATTCAGTACTTC; cdr3_aa: CARSDNQGKVQNIQYF
j_call: TRBJ2-3; cdr3_length: 16; v_call: TRBV6-2/TRBV6-3; clone_size: NA; d_call: TRBD1; cdr3_nt: TGTGCCAGCAGTTACCAGAGAGGACAGGGGGCAGATACGCAGTATTTT; cdr3_aa: CASSYQRGQGADTQYF
j_call: TRBJ1-1; cdr3_length: 15; v_call: TRBV9; clone_size: NA; d_call: NA; cdr3_nt: TGTGCCAGCAGCGTAGTCGACACCTTGAACGCTGAAGCTTTCTTT; cdr3_aa: CASSVVDTLNAEAFF
j_call: TRBJ2-3; cdr3_length: 13; v_call: TRBV10-1; clone_size: NA; d_call: NA; cdr3_nt: TGCGCCAGCAGTAGAACCACGGGGGATACGCAGTATTTT; cdr3_aa: CASSRTTGDTQYF
j_call: TRBJ1-1; cdr3_length: 15; v_call: TRBV7-9; clone_size: NA; d_call: NA; cdr3_nt: TGTGCCAGCAGCTTAAGTTTTAACCCCGCGGCTGAAGCTTTCTTT; cdr3_aa: CASSLSFNPAAEAFF
j_call: TRBJ2-3; cdr3_length: 16; v_call: TRBV9; clone_size: NA; d_call: TRBD2; cdr3_nt: TGTGCCAGCAGCGGATCTGGCGGGAGTAACACAGATACGCAGTATTTT; cdr3_aa: CASSGSGGSNTDTQYF
j_call: TRBJ2-7; cdr3_length: 13; v_call: TRBV30; clone_size: NA; d_call: TRBD1; cdr3_nt: TGTGCCTGGAACCCGGGACAGGGGTACGAGCAGTACTTC; cdr3_aa: CAWNPGQGYEQYF
j_call: TRBJ2-5; cdr3_length: 16; v_call: TRBV7-2; clone_size: once; d_call: TRBD2; cdr3_nt: TGTGCCAGCAGCTGGTCGCTAGCGGGAGTGGGAGAGACCCAGTACTTC; cdr3_aa: CASSWSLAGVGETQYF
j_call: TRBJ2-7; cdr3_length: 13; v_call: TRBV5-1; clone_size: NA; d_call: TRBD1; cdr3_nt: TGCGCCAGCAGCGGGGGACAGTCAGGGGAGCAGTACTTC; cdr3_aa: CASSGGQSGEQYF
j_call: TRBJ1-2; cdr3_length: 15; v_call: TRBV5-4; clone_size: NA; d_call: NA; cdr3_nt: TGTGCCAGCAGACGAGAAGGGGCTACTAACTATGGCTACACCTTC; cdr3_aa: CASRREGATNYGYTF
j_call: TRBJ1-2; cdr3_length: 15; v_call: TRBV27; clone_size: once; d_call: NA; cdr3_nt: TGTGCCAGCAGTTTACGCAACATGGCAAACTATGGCTACACCTTC; cdr3_aa: CASSLRNMANYGYTF
j_call: TRBJ1-5; cdr3_length: 15; v_call: TRBV9; clone_size: NA; d_call: NA; cdr3_nt: TGTGCCAGCAGCGTCGGGGCAGGGGATATGCGGCCCCAGCATTTT; cdr3_aa: CASSVGAGDMRPQHF
j_call: TRBJ1-2; cdr3_length: 15; v_call: TRBV9; clone_size: NA; d_call: NA; cdr3_nt: TGTGCCAGCAGCTCCCGGGAGGGGGGGGGCTATGGCTACACCTTC; cdr3_aa: CASSSREGGGYGYTF
j_call: TRBJ2-7; cdr3_length: 15; v_call: TRBV5-1; clone_size: NA; d_call: TRBD1; cdr3_nt: TGCGCCAGCAGCTTGGGGACAGGGCCGGGATACGAGCAGTACTTC; cdr3_aa: CASSLGTGPGYEQYF
j_call: TRBJ2-5; cdr3_length: 16; v_call: TRBV10-3; clone_size: NA; d_call: TRBD2; cdr3_nt: TGTGCCATCAGTGAGCTAGCGGGAGGGCTCGGGGAGACCCAGTACTTC; cdr3_aa: CAISELAGGLGETQYF
j_call: TRBJ1-1; cdr3_length: 18; v_call: TRBV7-3; clone_size: NA; d_call: NA; cdr3_nt: TGTGCCAGCAGCTTAACCCCTCTTGATGCCAGATTGAACACTGAAGCTTTCTTT; cdr3_aa: CASSLTPLDARLNTEAFF
j_call: TRBJ2-1; cdr3_length: 15; v_call: TRBV11-2; clone_size: NA; d_call: TRBD2; cdr3_nt: TGTGCCAGCGACGGGGGGGCTAGCGGTTACAATGAGCAGTTCTTC; cdr3_aa: CASDGGASGYNEQFF
j_call: TRBJ2-1; cdr3_length: 12; v_call: TRBV3-1/TRBV3-2; clone_size: NA; d_call: TRBD2; cdr3_nt: TGTGCCAGCAGCCAACTAGCGGGAGGGCAGTTCTTC; cdr3_aa: CASSQLAGGQFF
j_call: TRBJ2-1; cdr3_length: 15; v_call: TRBV14; clone_size: NA; d_call: NA; cdr3_nt: TGTGCCAGCAGCCATTACGGGGGAGTAGTTAATGAGCAGTTCTTC; cdr3_aa: CASSHYGGVVNEQFF
j_call: TRBJ1-5; cdr3_length: 15; v_call: TRBV27; clone_size: NA; d_call: NA; cdr3_nt: TGTGCCAGCAGTTTAGTCGGGGGGAACGGGCAGCCCCAGCATTTT; cdr3_aa: CASSLVGGNGQPQHF
j_call: TRBJ1-4; cdr3_length: 15; v_call: TRBV5-4; clone_size: NA; d_call: TRBD1; cdr3_nt: TGTGCCAGCAGCTCAACAGGGGGCTTCAATGAAAAACTGTTTTTT; cdr3_aa: CASSSTGGFNEKLFF
j_call: TRBJ2-3; cdr3_length: 15; v_call: TRBV7-9; clone_size: NA; d_call: NA; cdr3_nt: TGTGCCAGCAGCTTGAACTTCCTGAGCACAGATACGCAGTATTTT; cdr3_aa: CASSLNFLSTDTQYF
j_call: TRBJ2-7; cdr3_length: 15; v_call: TRBV7-2; clone_size: many; d_call: TRBD2; cdr3_nt: TGTGCCAGCAGCTTTAGCGGGAGGGCCGTTTACGAGCAGTACTTC; cdr3_aa: CASSFSGRAVYEQYF
j_call: TRBJ2-2; cdr3_length: 15; v_call: TRBV10-3; clone_size: NA; d_call: NA; cdr3_nt: TGTGCCATCAGTGATACCAGGGACATCACCGGGGAGCTGTTTTTT; cdr3_aa: CAISDTRDITGELFF
j_call: TRBJ1-4; cdr3_length: 16; v_call: TRBV11-2; clone_size: NA; d_call: NA; cdr3_nt: TGTGCCAGCAGCTCCCGAGTGGGGGCGGCTAATGAAAAACTGTTTTTT; cdr3_aa: CASSSRVGAANEKLFF
j_call: TRBJ2-7; cdr3_length: 12; v_call: TRBV28; clone_size: NA; d_call: NA; cdr3_nt: TGTGCCAGCAGAGGACAGATAGGCGAGCAGTACTTC; cdr3_aa: CASRGQIGEQYF
j_call: TRBJ2-2; cdr3_length: 15; v_call: TRBV7-6; clone_size: NA; d_call: NA; cdr3_nt: TGTGCCAGCAGCTTAGGAGCCGTGAACACCGGGGAGCTGTTTTTT; cdr3_aa: CASSLGAVNTGELFF
j_call: TRBJ1-4; cdr3_length: 17; v_call: TRBV28; clone_size: once; d_call: NA; cdr3_nt: TGTGCCAGCAGTTTATATAATACCGGAGTGACTAATGAAAAACTGTTTTTT; cdr3_aa: CASSLYNTGVTNEKLFF
j_call: TRBJ2-2; cdr3_length: 13; v_call: TRBV6-2/TRBV6-3; clone_size: many; d_call: NA; cdr3_nt: TGTGCCAGCAGTTTACAGGACACCGGGGAGCTGTTTTTT; cdr3_aa: CASSLQDTGELFF
j_call: TRBJ1-1; cdr3_length: 13; v_call: TRBV6-2/TRBV6-3; clone_size: NA; d_call: NA; cdr3_nt: TGTGCCAGCAGTTACTCGCGGAACACTGAAGCTTTCTTT; cdr3_aa: CASSYSRNTEAFF
j_call: TRBJ2-1; cdr3_length: 16; v_call: TRBV5-1; clone_size: NA; d_call: TRBD2; cdr3_nt: TGCGCCAGCAGAATCGCGGGGGGTAGCTCCTACAATGAGCAGTTCTTC; cdr3_aa: CASRIAGGSSYNEQFF
j_call: TRBJ2-5; cdr3_length: 17; v_call: TRBV5-1; clone_size: NA; d_call: NA; cdr3_nt: TGCGCCAGCAGCAGCCCCCGCGGAACACCGATAGGAGAGACCCAGTACTTC; cdr3_aa: CASSSPRGTPIGETQYF
j_call: TRBJ2-5; cdr3_length: 14; v_call: TRBV11-1; clone_size: NA; d_call: TRBD2; cdr3_nt: TGTGCCAGCAGCTGGGGTAGCGGGGAAGAGACCCAGTACTTC; cdr3_aa: CASSWGSGEETQYF